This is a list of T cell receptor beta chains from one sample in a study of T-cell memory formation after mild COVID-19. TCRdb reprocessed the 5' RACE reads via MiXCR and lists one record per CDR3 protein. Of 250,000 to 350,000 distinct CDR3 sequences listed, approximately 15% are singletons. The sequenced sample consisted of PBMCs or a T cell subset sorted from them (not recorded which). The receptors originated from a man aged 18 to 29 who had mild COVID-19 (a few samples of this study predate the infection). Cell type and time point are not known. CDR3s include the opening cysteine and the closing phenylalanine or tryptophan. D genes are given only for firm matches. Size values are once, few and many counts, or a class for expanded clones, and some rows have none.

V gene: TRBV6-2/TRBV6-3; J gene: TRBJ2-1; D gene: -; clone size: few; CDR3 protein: CASSNRVNEQFF; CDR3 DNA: TGTGCCAGCAGCAACAGGGTGAATGAGCAGTTCTTC
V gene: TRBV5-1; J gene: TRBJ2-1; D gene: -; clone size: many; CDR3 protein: CASSLLGQYNEQFF; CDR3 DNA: TGCGCCAGCAGCTTGCTAGGACAGTACAATGAGCAGTTCTTC
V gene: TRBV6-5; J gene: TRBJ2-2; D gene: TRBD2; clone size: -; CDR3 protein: CASSDGLVVFTGELFF; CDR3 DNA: TGTGCCAGCAGTGACGGACTAGTCGTTTTTACCGGGGAGCTGTTTTTT
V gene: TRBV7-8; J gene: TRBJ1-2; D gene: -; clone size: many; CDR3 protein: CASSLQGPNYGYTF; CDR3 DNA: TGTGCCAGCAGCTTACAGGGGCCCAACTATGGCTACACCTTC
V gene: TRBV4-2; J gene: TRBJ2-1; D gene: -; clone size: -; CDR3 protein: CASTYQPGYSHDKGEQFF; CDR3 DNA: TGTGCCAGCACCTATCAACCGGGCTACTCTCACGATAAAGGTGAGCAGTTCTTC
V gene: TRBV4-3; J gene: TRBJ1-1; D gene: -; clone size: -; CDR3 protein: CASSQDVGDTEAFF; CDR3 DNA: TGCGCCAGCAGCCAAGATGTGGGAGACACTGAAGCTTTCTTT
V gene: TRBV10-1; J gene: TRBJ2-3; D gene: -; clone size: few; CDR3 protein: CASSTGTGLLDTQYF; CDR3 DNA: TGCGCCAGCAGTACCGGGACTGGCCTCCTCGATACGCAGTATTTT
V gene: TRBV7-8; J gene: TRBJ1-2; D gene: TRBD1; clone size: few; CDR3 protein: CASSARQGFYGYTF; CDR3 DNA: TGTGCCAGCAGCGCTCGACAGGGCTTCTATGGCTACACCTTC
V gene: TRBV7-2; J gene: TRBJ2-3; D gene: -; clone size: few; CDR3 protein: CASSLASGNTPTDTQYF; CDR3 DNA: TGTGCCAGCAGCTTAGCGAGCGGCAACACCCCCACAGATACGCAGTATTTT
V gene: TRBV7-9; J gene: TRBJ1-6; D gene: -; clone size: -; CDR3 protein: CASSRAQGSPLHF; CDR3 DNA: TGTGCCAGCAGCCGGGCGCAGGGATCACCCCTCCACTTT
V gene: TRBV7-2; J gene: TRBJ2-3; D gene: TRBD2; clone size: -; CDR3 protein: CASSSGLASILDTQYF; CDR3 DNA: TGTGCCAGCAGCTCCGGACTAGCTTCAATCCTAGATACGCAGTATTTT
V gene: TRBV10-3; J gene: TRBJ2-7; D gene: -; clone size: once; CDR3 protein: CAISDAGEQYF; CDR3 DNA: TGTGCCATCAGTGACGCGGGCGAGCAGTACTTC
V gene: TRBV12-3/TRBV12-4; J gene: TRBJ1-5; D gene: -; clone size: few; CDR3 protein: CASSLTPGQPQHF; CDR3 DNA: TGTGCCAGCAGTTTAACCCCTGGTCAGCCCCAGCATTTT
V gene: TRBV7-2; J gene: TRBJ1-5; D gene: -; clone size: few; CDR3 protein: CATRLSQGHQPQHF; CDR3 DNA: TGTGCCACCAGGTTGAGTCAGGGGCATCAGCCCCAGCATTTT
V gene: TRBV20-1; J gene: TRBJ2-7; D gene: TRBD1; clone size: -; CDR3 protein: CSARDRAREQYF; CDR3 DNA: TGCAGTGCCAGGGACAGGGCAAGGGAGCAGTACTTC
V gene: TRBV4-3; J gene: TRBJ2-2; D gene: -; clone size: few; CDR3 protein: CASSQETPLPGRIGTGELFF; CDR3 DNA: TGCGCCAGCAGCCAAGAGACCCCCCTTCCCGGTCGCATCGGCACCGGGGAGCTGTTTTTT
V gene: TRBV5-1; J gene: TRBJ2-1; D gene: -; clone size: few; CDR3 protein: CASSLVQGVLSEQFF; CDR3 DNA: TGCGCCAGCAGCTTGGTGCAGGGAGTTCTCAGTGAGCAGTTCTTC
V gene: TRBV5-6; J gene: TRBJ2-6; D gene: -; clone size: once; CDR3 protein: CASSLNTGSLTAGANVLTF; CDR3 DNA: TGTGCCAGCAGCTTGAATACCGGGTCTTTGACAGCCGGGGCCAACGTCCTGACTTTC
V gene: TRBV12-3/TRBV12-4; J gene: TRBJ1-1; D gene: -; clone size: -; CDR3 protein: CASRRGRGKIEAFF; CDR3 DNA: TGTGCCAGCAGAAGGGGGAGGGGAAAGATTGAAGCTTTCTTT